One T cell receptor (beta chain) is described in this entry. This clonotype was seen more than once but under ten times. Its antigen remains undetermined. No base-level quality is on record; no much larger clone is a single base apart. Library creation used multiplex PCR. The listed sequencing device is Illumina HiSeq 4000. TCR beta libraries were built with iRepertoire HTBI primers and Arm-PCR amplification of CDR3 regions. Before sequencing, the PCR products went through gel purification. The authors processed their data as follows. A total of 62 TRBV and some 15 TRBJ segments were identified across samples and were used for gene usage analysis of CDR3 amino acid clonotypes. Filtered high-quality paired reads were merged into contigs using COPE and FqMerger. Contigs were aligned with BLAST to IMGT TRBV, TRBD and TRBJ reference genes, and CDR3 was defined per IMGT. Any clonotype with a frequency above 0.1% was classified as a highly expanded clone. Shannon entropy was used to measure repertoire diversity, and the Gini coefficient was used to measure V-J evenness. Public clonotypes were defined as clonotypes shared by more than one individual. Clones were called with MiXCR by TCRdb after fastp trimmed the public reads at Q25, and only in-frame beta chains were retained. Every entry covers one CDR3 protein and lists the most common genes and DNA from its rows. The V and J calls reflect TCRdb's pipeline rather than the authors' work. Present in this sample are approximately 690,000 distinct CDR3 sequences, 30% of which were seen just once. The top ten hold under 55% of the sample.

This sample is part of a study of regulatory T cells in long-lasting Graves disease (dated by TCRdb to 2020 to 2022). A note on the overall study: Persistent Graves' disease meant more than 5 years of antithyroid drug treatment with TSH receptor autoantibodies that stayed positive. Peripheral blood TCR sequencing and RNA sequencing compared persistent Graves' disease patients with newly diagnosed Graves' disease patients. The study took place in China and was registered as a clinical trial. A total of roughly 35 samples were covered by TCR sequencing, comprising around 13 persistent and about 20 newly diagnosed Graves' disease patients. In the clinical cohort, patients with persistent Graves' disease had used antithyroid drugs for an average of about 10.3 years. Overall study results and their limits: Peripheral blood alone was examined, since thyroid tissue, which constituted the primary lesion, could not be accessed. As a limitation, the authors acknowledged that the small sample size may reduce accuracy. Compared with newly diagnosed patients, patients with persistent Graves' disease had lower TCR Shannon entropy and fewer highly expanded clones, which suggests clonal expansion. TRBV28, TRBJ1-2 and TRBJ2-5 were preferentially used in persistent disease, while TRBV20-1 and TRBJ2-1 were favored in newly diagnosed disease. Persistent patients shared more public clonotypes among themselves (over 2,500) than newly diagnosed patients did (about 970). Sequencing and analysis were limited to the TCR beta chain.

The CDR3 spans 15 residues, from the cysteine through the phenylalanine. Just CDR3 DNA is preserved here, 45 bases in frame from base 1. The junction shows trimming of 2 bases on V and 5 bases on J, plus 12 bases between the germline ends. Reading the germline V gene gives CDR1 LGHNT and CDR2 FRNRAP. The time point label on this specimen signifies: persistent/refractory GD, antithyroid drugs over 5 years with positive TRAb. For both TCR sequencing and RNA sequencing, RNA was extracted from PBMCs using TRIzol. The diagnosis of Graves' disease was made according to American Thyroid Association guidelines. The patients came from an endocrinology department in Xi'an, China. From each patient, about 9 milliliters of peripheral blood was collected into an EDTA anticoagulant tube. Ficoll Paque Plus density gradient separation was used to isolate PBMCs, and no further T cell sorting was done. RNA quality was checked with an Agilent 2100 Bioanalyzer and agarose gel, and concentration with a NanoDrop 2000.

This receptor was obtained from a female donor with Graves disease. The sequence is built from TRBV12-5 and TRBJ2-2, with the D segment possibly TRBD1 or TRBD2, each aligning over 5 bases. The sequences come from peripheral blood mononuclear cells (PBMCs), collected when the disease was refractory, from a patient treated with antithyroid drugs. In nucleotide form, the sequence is TGTGCTAGTGGTTTGTGGGGGAGAGGAACCGGGGAGCTGTTTTTT. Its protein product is CASGLWGRGTGELFF.